This T cell receptor beta chain was identified during a study of T cell changes during pregnancy in multiple sclerosis. V lost 2 bases and J lost 0, with 14 bases in between. Per the germline V gene, CDR1 is SGHTA and CDR2 is FQGNSA. The CDR3 covers 17 residues. Repertoires were generated with immunoSEQ multiplex PCR, while TCRdb's copy carries only in-frame clones and drops some. Among around 78,000 clones listed, 90% to 95% were seen once. The sequencing used peripheral blood, collected in the third trimester of pregnancy. V gene TRBV7-2 combines with J gene TRBJ2-1; tentative D call: TRBD1 (5 bases). The sequence was collected from a female donor in good health, enrolled as a control in a pregnancy study. The CDR3 DNA is TGTGCCAGCAGCTTACAGGATGGGGCAGGCTCCTACAATGAGCAGTTCTTC. This codes for CASSLQDGAGSYNEQFF.